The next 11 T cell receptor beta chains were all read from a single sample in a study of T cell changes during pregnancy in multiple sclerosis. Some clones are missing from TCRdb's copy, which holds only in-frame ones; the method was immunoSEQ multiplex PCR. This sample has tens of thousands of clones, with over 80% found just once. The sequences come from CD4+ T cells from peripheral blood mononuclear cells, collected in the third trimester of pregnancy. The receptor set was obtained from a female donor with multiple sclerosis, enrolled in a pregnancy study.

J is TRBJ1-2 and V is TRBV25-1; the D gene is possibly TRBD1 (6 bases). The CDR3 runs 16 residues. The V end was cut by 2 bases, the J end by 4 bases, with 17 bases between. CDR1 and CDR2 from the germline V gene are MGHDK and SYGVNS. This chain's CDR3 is CASSEGQDSRFYGYTF. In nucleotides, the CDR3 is TGTGCCAGCAGTGAAGGGCAGGACAGCCGGTTCTATGGCTACACCTTC.

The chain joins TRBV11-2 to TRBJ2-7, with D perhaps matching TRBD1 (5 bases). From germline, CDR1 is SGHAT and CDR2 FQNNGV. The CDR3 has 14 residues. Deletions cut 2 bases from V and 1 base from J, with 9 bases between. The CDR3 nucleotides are TGTGCCAGCAGCTTAATTCAGGGATCCTACGAGCAGTACTTC. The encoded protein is CASSLIQGSYEQYF.

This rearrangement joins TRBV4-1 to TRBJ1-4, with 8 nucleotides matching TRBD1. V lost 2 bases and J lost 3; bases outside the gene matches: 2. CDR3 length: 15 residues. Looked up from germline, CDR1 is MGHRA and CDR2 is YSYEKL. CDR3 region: CASSQPGQANEKLFF. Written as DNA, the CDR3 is TGCGCCAGCAGCCAACCGGGACAGGCTAATGAAAAACTGTTTTTT.

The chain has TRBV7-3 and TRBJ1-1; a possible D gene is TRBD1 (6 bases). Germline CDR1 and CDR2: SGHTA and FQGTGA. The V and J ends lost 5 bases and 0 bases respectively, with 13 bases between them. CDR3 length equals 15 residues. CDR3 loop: CASSATGQMNTEAFF. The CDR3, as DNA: TGTGCCAGCAGCGCAACCGGACAGATGAACACTGAAGCTTTCTTT.

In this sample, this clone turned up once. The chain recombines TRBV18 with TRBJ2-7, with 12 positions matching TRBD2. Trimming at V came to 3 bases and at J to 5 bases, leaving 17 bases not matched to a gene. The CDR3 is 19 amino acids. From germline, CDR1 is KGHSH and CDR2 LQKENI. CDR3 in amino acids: CASSPINPGLAGTPHEQYF. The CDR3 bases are TGTGCCAGCTCACCGATTAACCCGGGACTAGCGGGCACACCCCACGAGCAGTACTTC.

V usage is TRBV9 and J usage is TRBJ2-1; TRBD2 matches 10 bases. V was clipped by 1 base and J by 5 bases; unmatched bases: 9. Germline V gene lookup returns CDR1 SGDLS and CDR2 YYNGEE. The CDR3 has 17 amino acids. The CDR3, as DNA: TGTGCCAGCAGCGTAACTGTTAGCGGGAGGCCAGACAATGAGCAGTTCTTC. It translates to CASSVTVSGRPDNEQFF.

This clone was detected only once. Written as DNA, the CDR3 is TGTGCCAGCAGTTCCGGGACAGGGCAGGCTGGGGCCAACGTCCTGACTTTC. Its protein product is CASSSGTGQAGANVLTF. V is TRBV27 and J is TRBJ2-6; 9 bases map to TRBD1. The CDR3 has 17 amino acids. The J segment lost 2 bases and the V segment lost 4 bases, leaving 6 bases of the junction unmatched. Looked up from germline, CDR1 is MNHEY and CDR2 is SMNVEV (reference sequence).

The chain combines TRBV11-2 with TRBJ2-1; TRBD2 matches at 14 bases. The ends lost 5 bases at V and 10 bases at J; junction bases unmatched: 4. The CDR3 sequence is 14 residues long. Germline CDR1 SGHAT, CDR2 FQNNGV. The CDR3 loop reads CASSRGLAGEEQFF. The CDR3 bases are TGTGCCAGCAGCAGGGGACTAGCGGGGGAGGAGCAGTTCTTC.

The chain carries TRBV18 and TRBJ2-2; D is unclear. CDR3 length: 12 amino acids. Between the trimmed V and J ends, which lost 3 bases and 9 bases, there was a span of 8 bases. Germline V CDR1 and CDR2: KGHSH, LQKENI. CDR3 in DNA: TGTGCCAGCTCACCCTCCTTATGGGAGCTGTTTTTT. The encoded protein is CASSPSLWELFF. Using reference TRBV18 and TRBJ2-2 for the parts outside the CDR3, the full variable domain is NAGVMQNPRHLVRRRGQEARLRCSPMKGHSHVYWYRQLPEEGLKFMVYLQKENIIDESGMPKERFSAEFPKEGPSILRIQQVVRGDSAAYFCASSPSLWELFFGEGSRLTVL.

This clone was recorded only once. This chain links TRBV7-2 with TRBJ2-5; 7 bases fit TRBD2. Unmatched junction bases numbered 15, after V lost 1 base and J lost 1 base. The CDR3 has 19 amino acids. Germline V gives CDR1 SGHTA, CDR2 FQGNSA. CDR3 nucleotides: TGTGCCAGCAGCTTAGGATCGGTGGTGGGTGTAGCGGGCCAAGAGACCCAGTACTTC. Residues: CASSLGSVVGVAGQETQYF. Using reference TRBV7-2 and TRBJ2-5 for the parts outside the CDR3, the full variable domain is GAGVSQSPSNKVTEKGKDVELRCDPISGHTALYWYRQSLGQGLEFLIYFQGNSAPDKSGLPSDRFSAERTGGSVSTLTIQRTQQEDSAVYLCASSLGSVVGVAGQETQYFGPGTRLLVL.

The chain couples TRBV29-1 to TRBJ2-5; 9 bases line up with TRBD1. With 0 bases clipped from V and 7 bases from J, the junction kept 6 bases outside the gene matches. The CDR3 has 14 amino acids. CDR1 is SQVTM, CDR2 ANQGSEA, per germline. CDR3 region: CSVEDDRGVGTQYF. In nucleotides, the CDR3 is TGCAGCGTTGAAGACGACAGGGGGGTGGGGACCCAGTACTTC. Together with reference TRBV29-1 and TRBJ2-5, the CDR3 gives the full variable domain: SAVISQKPSRDICQRGTSLTIQCQVDSQVTMMFWYRQQPGQSLTLIATANQGSEATYESGFVIDKFPISRPNLTFSTLTVSNMSPEDSSIYLCSVEDDRGVGTQYFGPGTRLLVL.